The 9 T cell receptor beta chains reported below all come from one sample, sequenced in a study of blood T cells in healthy people across ages. A sample-barcoded 5' primer and a J-beta primer mix were used in a second PCR of about 7 to 12 cycles. TCRdb ran MiXCR on the 5' RACE reads and lists one entry per CDR3 protein. Of around 900,000 distinct CDR3 sequences in the sample, 45% to 60% are singletons; the top ten hold 20% to 25%. Sequencing was done on a sample of blood. Receptor source: a woman aged 60 to 75 in good health.

A few counts support this clonotype. The V and J genes are TRBV7-2 and TRBJ2-5; 7 positions agree with TRBD2. Germline V gives CDR1 SGHTA, CDR2 FQGNSA. The CDR3 has 14 residues. Trimming took 5 bases from V and 1 from J; bases not matched to a gene: 4. CDR3 region: CASSRSGIQETQYF. The DNA for the CDR3 is TGTGCCAGCAGCAGAAGCGGGATCCAAGAGACCCAGTACTTC.

This clonotype has more than one count but fewer than ten. The chain joins TRBV10-3 to TRBJ1-5; possible D gene TRBD1, 5 bases. The CDR3 sequence is 14 residues long. V lost 7 bases and J 6 bases, leaving 16 bases between the germline ends. Germline V gives CDR1 ENHRY, CDR2 SYGVKD. CDR3 sequence (DNA): TGTGCCATCAAAGGGACCCCCGAGGGTCAGCCCCAGCATTTT. Protein product: CAIKGTPEGQPQHF.

This chain uses TRBV6-2 or TRBV6-3 with TRBJ2-7; no clear D gene. In germline, CDR1 is MNHEY, CDR2 SVGEGT. V was clipped by 2 bases and J by 5 bases, with 7 bases between them. The length of the CDR3 is 12 residues. The CDR3 loop reads CASSYQLDEQYF. The CDR3 bases are TGTGCCAGCAGTTACCAGCTAGACGAGCAGTACTTC.

This clonotype was counted only a few times. This rearrangement joins TRBV7-2 to TRBJ2-1, with TRBD1 matching over 9 bases. Germline-derived CDR1 and CDR2 are SGHTA and FQGNSA. This CDR3 comprises 16 residues. The V and J ends lost 5 bases and 5 bases, in that order; junction bases with no gene match: 10. CDR3 residues: CASSLARDRANNEQFF. The CDR3 bases are TGTGCCAGCAGCCTCGCTCGGGACAGGGCCAACAATGAGCAGTTCTTC.

The chain joins TRBV10-1 to TRBJ2-7; D remains ambiguous. Germline-derived CDR1 and CDR2 are WNHNN and SYGVQD (reference sequence). This CDR3 spans 13 amino acids. The V end lost 5 bases, the J end lost 1 base, and 9 bases lay between the germline ends. CDR3 coding DNA: TGCGCCAGCAGTTTACAGCCTTCCTACGAGCAGTACTTC. It is translated as CASSLQPSYEQYF.

The V and J genes are TRBV11-3 and TRBJ2-3, with D uncertain. V was trimmed by 5 bases and J by 0 bases, leaving 12 bases between them. The V gene's germline CDR1 is SGHNT and CDR2 YENEEA. CDR3 length equals 15 residues. This CDR3 reads CASSRRATSTDTQYF. The CDR3 DNA is TGTGCCAGCAGCCGAAGAGCTACTAGCACAGATACGCAGTATTTT.

The chain is built from TRBV28 and TRBJ2-1; 10 bases are shared with TRBD1. The CDR3 has 16 residues. Germline trimming cut 6 bases from V and 7 bases from J; bases unmatched to any gene: 12. Germline assignment: CDR1 MDHEN and CDR2 SYDVKM. CDR3 DNA: TGTGCCAGCAGCAACTCGGGGACAGGGGTTAGGAATGAGCAGTTCTTC. Its translation is CASSNSGTGVRNEQFF. Looking up the rest from reference TRBV28 and TRBJ2-1 gives the full variable domain: DVKVTQSSRYLVKRTGEKVFLECVQDMDHENMFWYRQDPGLGLRLIYFSYDVKMKEKGDIPEGYSVSREKKERFSLILESASTNQTSMYLCASSNSGTGVRNEQFFGPGTRLTVL.

This clonotype was found a few times. V gene TRBV27 combines with J gene TRBJ2-7; 9 nucleotides agree with TRBD2. CDR1 is MNHEY, CDR2 SMNVEV, per germline (reference sequence). The CDR3 extends over 14 amino acids. Trimming removed 5 bases from V and 4 bases from J; junction bases left unmatched: 6. For the CDR3, the DNA is TGTGCCAGCAGTGAGACTAGCGGAGCTTACGAGCAGTACTTC. Translated, it gives CASSETSGAYEQYF.

This chain uses TRBV20-1 with TRBJ1-5; D is possibly TRBD1 (5 bases). Germline loops: CDR1 DFQATT, CDR2 SNEGSKA (reference sequence). The CDR3 runs 12 residues. The CDR3: CSCRDQHQPQHF. The CDR3 DNA reads TGCAGCTGCCGGGACCAACATCAGCCCCAGCATTTT.